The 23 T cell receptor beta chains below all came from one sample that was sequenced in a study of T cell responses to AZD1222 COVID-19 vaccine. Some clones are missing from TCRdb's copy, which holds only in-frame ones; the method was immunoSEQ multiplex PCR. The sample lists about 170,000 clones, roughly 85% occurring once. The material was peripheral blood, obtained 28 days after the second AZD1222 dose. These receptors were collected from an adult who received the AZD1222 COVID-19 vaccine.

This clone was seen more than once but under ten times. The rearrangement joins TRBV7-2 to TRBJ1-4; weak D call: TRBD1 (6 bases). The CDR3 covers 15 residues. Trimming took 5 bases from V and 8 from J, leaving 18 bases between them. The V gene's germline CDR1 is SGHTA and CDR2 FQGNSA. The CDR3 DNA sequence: TGTGCCAGCAGCCCAAGAGGGGGGCATCGGGAAAAACTGTTTTTT. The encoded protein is CASSPRGGHREKLFF.

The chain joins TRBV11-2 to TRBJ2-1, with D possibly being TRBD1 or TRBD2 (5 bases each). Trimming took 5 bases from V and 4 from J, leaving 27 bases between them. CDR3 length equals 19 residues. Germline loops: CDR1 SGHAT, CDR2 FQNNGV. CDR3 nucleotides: TGTGCCAGCAGCCCCCCACTAAAGGCAGGGAGTTACTATTACAATGAGCAGTTCTTC. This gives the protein CASSPPLKAGSYYYNEQFF.

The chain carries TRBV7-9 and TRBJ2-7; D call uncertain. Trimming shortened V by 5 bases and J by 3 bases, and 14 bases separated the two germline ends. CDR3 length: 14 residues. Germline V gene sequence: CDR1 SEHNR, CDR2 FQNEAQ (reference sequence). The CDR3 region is CASSQSGRFYEQYF. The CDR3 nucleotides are TGTGCCAGCAGCCAATCGGGCAGATTCTACGAGCAGTACTTC.

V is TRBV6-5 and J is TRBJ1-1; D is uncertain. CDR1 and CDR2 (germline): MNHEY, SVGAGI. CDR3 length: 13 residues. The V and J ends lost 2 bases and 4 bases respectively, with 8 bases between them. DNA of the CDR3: TGTGCCAGCAGTTACGCTGGGGTCACTGAAGCTTTCTTT. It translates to CASSYAGVTEAFF.

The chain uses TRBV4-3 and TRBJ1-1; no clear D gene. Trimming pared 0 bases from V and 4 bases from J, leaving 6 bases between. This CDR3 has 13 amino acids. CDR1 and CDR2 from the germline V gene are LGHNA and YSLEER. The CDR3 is CASSQDISTEAFF. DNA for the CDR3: TGCGCCAGCAGCCAAGACATTAGCACTGAAGCTTTCTTT.

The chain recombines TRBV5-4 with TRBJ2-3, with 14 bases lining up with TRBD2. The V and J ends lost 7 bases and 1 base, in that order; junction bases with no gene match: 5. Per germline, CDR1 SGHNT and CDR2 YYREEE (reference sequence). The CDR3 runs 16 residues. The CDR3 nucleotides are TGTGCCAGCGGGGCGGGACTAGCGGGGGGCACAGATACGCAGTATTTT. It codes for CASGAGLAGGTDTQYF. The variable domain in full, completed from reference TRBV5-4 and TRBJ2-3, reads ETGVTQSPTHLIKTRGQQVTLRCSSQSGHNTVSWYQQALGQGPQFIFQYYREEENGRGNFPPRFSGLQFPNYSSELNVNALELDDSALYLCASGAGLAGGTDTQYFGPGTRLTVL.

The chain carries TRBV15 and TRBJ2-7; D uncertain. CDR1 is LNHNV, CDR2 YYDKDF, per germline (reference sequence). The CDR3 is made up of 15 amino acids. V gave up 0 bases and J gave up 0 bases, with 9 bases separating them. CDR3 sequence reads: CATSRDAGPSYEQYF. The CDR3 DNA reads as TGTGCCACCAGCAGAGATGCAGGTCCCTCCTACGAGCAGTACTTC.

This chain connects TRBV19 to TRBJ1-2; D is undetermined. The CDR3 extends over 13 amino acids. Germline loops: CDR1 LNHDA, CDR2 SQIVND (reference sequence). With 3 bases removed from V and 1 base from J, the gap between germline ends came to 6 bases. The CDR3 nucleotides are TGTGCCAGTAGTATGGGCAGTAACTATGGCTACACCTTC. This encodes CASSMGSNYGYTF.

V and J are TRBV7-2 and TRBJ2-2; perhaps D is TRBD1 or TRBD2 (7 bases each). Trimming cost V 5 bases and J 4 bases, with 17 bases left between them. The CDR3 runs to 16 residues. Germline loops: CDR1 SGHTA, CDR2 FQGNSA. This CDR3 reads CASSERGQRSTGELFF. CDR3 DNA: TGTGCCAGCAGCGAGCGGGGACAGCGTTCCACCGGGGAGCTGTTTTTT. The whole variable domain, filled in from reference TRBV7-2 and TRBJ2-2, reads GAGVSQSPSNKVTEKGKDVELRCDPISGHTALYWYRQSLGQGLEFLIYFQGNSAPDKSGLPSDRFSAERTGGSVSTLTIQRTQQEDSAVYLCASSERGQRSTGELFFGEGSRLTVL.

This CDR3 is CASSTGPLDGYTF. The CDR3, as DNA: TGTGCCAGTAGTACTGGGCCCCTGGATGGCTACACCTTC. J is TRBJ1-2 and V is TRBV19; D gene unclear. The V end was cut by 4 bases, the J end by 6 bases, with 12 bases between. Germline CDR1 reads LNHDA; CDR2 reads SQIVND (reference sequence). This CDR3 is built from 13 residues. Full variable domain (remainder filled in from reference TRBV19 and TRBJ1-2): DGGITQSPKYLFRKEGQNVTLSCEQNLNHDAMYWYRQDPGQGLRLIYYSQIVNDFQKGDIAEGYSVSREKKESFPLTVTSAQKNPTAFYLCASSTGPLDGYTFGSGTRLTVV.

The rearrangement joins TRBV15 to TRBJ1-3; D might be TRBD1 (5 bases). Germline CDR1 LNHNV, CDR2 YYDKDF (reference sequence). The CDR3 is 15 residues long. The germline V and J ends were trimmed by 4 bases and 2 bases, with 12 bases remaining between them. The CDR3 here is CATSIHQGPGNTIYF. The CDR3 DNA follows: TGTGCCACCAGCATACATCAGGGCCCTGGAAACACCATATATTTT. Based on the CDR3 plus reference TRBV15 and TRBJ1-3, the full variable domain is DAMVIQNPRYQVTQFGKPVTLSCSQTLNHNVMYWYQQKSSQAPKLLFHYYDKDFNNEADTPDNFQSRRPNTSFCFLDIRSPGLGDTAMYLCATSIHQGPGNTIYFGEGSWLTVV.

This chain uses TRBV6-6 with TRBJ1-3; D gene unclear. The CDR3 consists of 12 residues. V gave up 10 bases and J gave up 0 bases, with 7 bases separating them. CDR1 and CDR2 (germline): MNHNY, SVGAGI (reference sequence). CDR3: CATGNSGNTIYF. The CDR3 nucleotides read TGTGCCACCGGCAACTCTGGAAACACCATATATTTT.

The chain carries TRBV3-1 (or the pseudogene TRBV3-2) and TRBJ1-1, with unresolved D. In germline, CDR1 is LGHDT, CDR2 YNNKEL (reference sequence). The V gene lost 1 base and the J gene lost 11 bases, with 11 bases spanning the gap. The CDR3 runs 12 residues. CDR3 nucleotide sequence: TGTGCCAGCAGCCAAGGGCTGGGTCGGGCTTTCTTT. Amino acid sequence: CASSQGLGRAFF.

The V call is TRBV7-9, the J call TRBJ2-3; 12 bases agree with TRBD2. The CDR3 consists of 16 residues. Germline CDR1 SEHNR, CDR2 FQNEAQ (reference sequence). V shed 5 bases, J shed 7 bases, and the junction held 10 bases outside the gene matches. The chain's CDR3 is CASSGLTSGGHNTQYF. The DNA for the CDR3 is TGTGCCAGCAGCGGCCTCACTAGCGGGGGGCACAATACGCAGTATTTT.

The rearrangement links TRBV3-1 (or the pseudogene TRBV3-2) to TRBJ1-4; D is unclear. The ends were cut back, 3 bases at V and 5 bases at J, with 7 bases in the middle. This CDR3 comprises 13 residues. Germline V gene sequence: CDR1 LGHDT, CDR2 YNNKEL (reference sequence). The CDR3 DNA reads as TGTGCCAGCAGCCATCGACGGAATGAAAAACTGTTTTTT. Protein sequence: CASSHRRNEKLFF.

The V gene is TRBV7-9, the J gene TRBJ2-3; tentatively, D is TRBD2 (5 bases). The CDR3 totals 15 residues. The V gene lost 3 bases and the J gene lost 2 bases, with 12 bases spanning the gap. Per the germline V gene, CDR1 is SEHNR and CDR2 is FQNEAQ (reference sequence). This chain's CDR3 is CASSFSAGDTDTQYF. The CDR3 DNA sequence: TGTGCCAGCAGCTTCTCGGCCGGGGACACAGATACGCAGTATTTT.

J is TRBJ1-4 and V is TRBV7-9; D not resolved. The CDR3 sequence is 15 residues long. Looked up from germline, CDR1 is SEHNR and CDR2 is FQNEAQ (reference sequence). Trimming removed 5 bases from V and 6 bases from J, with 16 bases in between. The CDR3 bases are TGTGCCAGCAGCCCCCGTGAAGGGTGGGATGAAAAACTGTTTTTT. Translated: CASSPREGWDEKLFF.

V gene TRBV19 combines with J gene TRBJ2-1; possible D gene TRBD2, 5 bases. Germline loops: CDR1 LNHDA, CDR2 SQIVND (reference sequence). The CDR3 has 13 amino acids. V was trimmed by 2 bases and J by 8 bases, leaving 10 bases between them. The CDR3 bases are TGTGCCAGTAGTATACGGGGAACCTATGAGCAGTTCTTC. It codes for CASSIRGTYEQFF.

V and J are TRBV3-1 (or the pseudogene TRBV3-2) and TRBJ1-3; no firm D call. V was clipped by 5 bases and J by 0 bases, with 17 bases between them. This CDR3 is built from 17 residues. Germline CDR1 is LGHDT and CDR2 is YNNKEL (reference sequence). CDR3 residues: CASSDPLGPRSGNTIYF. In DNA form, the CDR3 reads TGTGCCAGCAGCGACCCTTTGGGCCCCCGCTCTGGAAACACCATATATTTT.

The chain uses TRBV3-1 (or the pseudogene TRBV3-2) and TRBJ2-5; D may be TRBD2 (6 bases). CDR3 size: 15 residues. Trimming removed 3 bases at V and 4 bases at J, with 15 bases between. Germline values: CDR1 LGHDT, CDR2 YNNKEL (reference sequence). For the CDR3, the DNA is TGTGCCAGCAGCCACGTGAGGGGCGGGGTAGAGACCCAGTACTTC. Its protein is CASSHVRGGVETQYF.

The chain's CDR3 is CASSYSPGGYEQYF. The DNA for the CDR3 is TGTGCCAGCAGTTACTCACCAGGGGGGTACGAGCAGTACTTC. The chain employs TRBV6-5 and TRBJ2-7, with D perhaps TRBD1 (7 bases). CDR1 and CDR2 (germline): MNHEY, SVGAGI. The CDR3 loop spans 14 amino acids. Trimming pared 0 bases from V and 4 bases from J, leaving 10 bases between.

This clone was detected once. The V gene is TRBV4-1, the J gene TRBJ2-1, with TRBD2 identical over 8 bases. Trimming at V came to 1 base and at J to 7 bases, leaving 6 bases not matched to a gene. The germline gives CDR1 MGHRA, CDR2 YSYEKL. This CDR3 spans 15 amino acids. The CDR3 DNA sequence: TGCGCCAGCAGCCAAGTCGCGGGGGGACGTAATGAGCAGTTCTTC. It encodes CASSQVAGGRNEQFF.

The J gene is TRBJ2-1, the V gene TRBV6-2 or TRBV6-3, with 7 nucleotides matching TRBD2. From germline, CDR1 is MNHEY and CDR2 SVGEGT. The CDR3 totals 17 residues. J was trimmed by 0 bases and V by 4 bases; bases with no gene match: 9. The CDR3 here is CASSSPSGGSSYNEQFF. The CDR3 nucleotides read TGTGCCAGCAGTTCCCCCTCCGGGGGGAGCTCCTACAATGAGCAGTTCTTC.